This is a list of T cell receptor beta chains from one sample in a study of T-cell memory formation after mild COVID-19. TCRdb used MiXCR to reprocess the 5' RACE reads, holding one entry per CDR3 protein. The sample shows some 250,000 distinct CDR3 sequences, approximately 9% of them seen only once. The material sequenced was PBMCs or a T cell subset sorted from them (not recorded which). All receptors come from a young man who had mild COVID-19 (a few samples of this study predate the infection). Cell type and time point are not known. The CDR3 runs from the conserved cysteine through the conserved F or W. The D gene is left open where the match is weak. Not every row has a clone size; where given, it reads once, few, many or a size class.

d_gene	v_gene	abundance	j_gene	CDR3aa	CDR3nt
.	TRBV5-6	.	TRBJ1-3	CASSLNGGVGNTIYF	TGTGCCAGCAGCTTGAACGGGGGAGTCGGAAACACCATATATTTT
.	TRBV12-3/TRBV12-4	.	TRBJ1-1	CASSLAWGEAEAFF	TGTGCCAGCAGTTTAGCGTGGGGCGAGGCTGAAGCTTTCTTT
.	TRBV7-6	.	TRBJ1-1	CASSSWDLNTEAFF	TGTGCCAGCAGCTCCTGGGACTTGAACACTGAAGCTTTCTTT
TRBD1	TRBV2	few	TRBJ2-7	CASEYYLGQGNF	TGTGCCAGCGAATATTACCTGGGACAGGGGAACTTC
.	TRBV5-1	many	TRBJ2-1	CASSLAVLSHNEQFF	TGCGCCAGCAGCTTGGCCGTTCTCAGTCACAATGAGCAGTTCTTC
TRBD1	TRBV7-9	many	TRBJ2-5	CASSTAGGRETQYF	TGTGCCAGCAGCACCGCAGGGGGTCGGGAGACCCAGTACTTC
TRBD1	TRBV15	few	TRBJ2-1	CATSRGRGDRGNNEQFF	TGTGCCACCAGCAGAGGACGCGGCGACAGGGGGAACAATGAGCAGTTCTTC
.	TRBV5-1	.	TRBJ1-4	CASSKRPSNEKLFF	TGCGCCAGCAGCAAACGACCTTCAAATGAAAAACTGTTTTTT
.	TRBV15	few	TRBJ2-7	CATSIPHRDEQYF	TGTGCCACCAGCATCCCGCACAGGGACGAGCAGTACTTC
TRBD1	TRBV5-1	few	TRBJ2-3	CASSLAQGWDTQYF	TGCGCCAGCAGCTTGGCACAGGGGTGGGATACGCAGTATTTT
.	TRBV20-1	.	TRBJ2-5	CSASGAWEETQYF	TGCAGTGCTTCAGGAGCGTGGGAAGAGACCCAGTACTTC
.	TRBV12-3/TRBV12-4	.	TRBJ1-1	CASSLGFGVGTEAFF	TGTGCCAGCAGTTTAGGGTTCGGGGTAGGGACTGAAGCTTTCTTT
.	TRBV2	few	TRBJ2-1	CASRGDYNEQFF	TGTGCCAGCAGGGGGGATTACAATGAGCAGTTCTTC
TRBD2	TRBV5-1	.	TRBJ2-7	CASSLEASGLREQYF	TGCGCCAGCAGCTTGGAGGCTAGCGGTCTACGAGAGCAGTACTTC
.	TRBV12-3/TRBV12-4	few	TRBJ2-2	CASSFMSNTGELFF	TGTGCCAGCAGTTTTATGTCGAACACCGGGGAGCTGTTTTTT
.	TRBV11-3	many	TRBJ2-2	CASSFGTTNTGELFF	TGTGCCAGCAGCTTCGGGACAACGAACACCGGGGAGCTGTTTTTT
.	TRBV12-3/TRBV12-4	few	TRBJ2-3	CASRKGLADTQYF	TGTGCCAGCAGAAAGGGACTGGCAGATACGCAGTATTTT
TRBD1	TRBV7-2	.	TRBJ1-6	CASSWRQGNSPLHF	TGTGCCAGCAGCTGGCGACAGGGGAATTCACCCCTCCACTTT
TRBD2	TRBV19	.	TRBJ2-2	CASSARGGITGELFF	TGTGCCAGCAGCGCGCGGGGGGGCATCACCGGGGAGCTGTTTTTT
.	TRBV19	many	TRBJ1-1	CASSSQGGLNTEAFF	TGTGCCAGTAGTTCTCAGGGAGGCCTGAACACTGAAGCTTTCTTT
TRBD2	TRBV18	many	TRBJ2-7	CASSGTSGSYEQYF	TGTGCCAGCTCTGGGACTAGCGGCTCCTACGAGCAGTACTTC
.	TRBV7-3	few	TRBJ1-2	CASSLIEGGVGGYTF	TGTGCCAGCAGCTTAATTGAGGGGGGCGTCGGTGGCTACACCTTC
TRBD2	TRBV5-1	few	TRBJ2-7	CASSAGGTSRYEQYF	TGCGCCAGCAGCGCCGGCGGGACTAGCCGCTACGAGCAGTACTTC
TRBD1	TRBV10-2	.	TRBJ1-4	CASNEQGEGKLFF	TGCGCCAGCAACGAACAGGGGGAGGGAAAACTGTTTTTT
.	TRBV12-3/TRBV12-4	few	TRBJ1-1	CASTPQGRAEAFF	TGTGCCAGCACCCCCCAGGGCAGGGCCGAAGCTTTCTTT
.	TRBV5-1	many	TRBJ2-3	CASSEPTTDTQYF	TGCGCCAGCAGCGAACCCACCACAGATACGCAGTATTTT
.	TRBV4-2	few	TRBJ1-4	CASSQERRGGSEKLFF	TGTGCCAGCAGCCAAGAAAGGAGAGGGGGGTCTGAAAAACTGTTTTTT
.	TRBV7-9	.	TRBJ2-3	CASSLSGEGQYF	TGTGCCAGCAGCCTTTCCGGCGAGGGGCAGTATTTT
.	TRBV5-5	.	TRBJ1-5	CASSFQVPGGNQPQHF	TGTGCCAGCAGCTTTCAGGTCCCGGGGGGCAATCAGCCCCAGCATTTT
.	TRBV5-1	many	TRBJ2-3	CASSLEGTDTQYF	TGCGCCAGCAGCTTAGAGGGTACAGATACGCAGTATTTT
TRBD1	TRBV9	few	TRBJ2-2	CASSVGRGLAGELFF	TGTGCCAGCAGCGTAGGCAGGGGGCTGGCCGGGGAGCTGTTTTTT
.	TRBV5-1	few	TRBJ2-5	CASSPAIQETQYF	TGCGCCAGCAGCCCGGCCATTCAAGAGACCCAGTACTTC
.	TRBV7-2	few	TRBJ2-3	CASSLRSAPEDTQYF	TGTGCCAGCAGCTTACGGTCGGCCCCCGAAGATACGCAGTATTTT
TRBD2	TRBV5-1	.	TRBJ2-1	CASSPAGGQWDEQFF	TGCGCCAGCAGCCCGGCGGGGGGGCAGTGGGATGAGCAGTTCTTC
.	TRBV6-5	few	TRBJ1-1	CASSYSTLNTEAFF	TGTGCCAGCAGTTACTCTACCCTGAACACTGAAGCTTTCTTT
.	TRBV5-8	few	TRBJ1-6	CATESPSSYNSPLHF	TGTGCCACCGAGTCCCCGAGCTCCTATAATTCACCCCTCCACTTT
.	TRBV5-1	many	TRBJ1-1	CASSLVGWGDTEAFF	TGCGCCAGCAGCTTGGTGGGGTGGGGAGACACTGAAGCTTTCTTT
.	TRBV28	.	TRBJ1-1	CASSYGAGWGEAFF	TGTGCCAGCAGTTATGGGGCGGGATGGGGGGAAGCTTTCTTT
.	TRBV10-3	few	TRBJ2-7	CAIKDIGGDSYEQYF	TGTGCCATCAAGGACATAGGCGGGGACTCCTACGAGCAGTACTTC
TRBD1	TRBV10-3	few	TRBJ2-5	CAIRRGRVPEETQYF	TGTGCCATCAGGAGGGGGCGCGTTCCGGAAGAGACCCAGTACTTC
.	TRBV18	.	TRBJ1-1	CASSPNALQGRTEAFF	TGTGCCAGCTCACCAAACGCGCTACAGGGCAGAACTGAAGCTTTCTTT
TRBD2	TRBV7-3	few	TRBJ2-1	CASSLGLAGGSEQFF	TGTGCCAGCAGCCTGGGGCTAGCGGGGGGGAGTGAGCAGTTCTTC
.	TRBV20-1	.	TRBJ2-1	CSGRGYSYNEQFF	TGCAGTGGCCGAGGGTACTCCTACAATGAGCAGTTCTTC
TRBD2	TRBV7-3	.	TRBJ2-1	CASSLTGGRLNEQFF	TGTGCCAGCAGCTTAACGGGGGGGAGGCTCAATGAGCAGTTCTTC
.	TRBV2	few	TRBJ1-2	CASSPKTYHSLGYTF	TGTGCCAGCAGCCCCAAAACATATCATTCCCTTGGCTACACCTTC
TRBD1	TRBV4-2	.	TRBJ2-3	CASSPGQGIADTQYF	TGTGCCAGCAGCCCGGGACAGGGGATAGCAGATACGCAGTATTTT
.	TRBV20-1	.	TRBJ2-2	CSASDPTGELFF	TGCAGTGCTAGCGACCCCACCGGGGAGCTGTTTTTT
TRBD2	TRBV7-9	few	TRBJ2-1	CASSPPGLARIYEQFF	TGTGCCAGCAGCCCTCCGGGACTAGCGCGTATCTATGAGCAGTTCTTC
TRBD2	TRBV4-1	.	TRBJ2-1	CASSQRPGLAGNEQFF	TGCGCCAGCAGCCAGCGTCCGGGACTAGCGGGCAATGAGCAGTTCTTC
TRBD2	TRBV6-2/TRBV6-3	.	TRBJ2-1	CASSYDLAGDMYNEQFF	TGTGCCAGCAGTTACGATCTAGCGGGGGATATGTACAATGAGCAGTTCTTC
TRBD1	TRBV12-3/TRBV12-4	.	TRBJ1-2	CASSFNRGEYGYTF	TGTGCCAGCAGTTTTAACAGGGGAGAGTATGGCTACACCTTC
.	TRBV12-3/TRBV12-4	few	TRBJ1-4	CASSSQVLSTNEKLFF	TGTGCCAGCAGTTCACAGGTCCTCTCAACTAATGAAAAACTGTTTTTT